This TCR beta chain was identified during a study of CD4 T cells in relation to SARS-CoV-2 and coronaviruses. Study in general: No peptide or an HIV-1 Nef peptide pool served as negative control.

Repertoires were generated with immunoSEQ multiplex PCR, while TCRdb's copy carries only in-frame clones and drops some. The sample holds more than 15,000 clones, 79% seen once. The unexposed donors gave CD4+ T cells in about 2010-2019, prior to COVID-19. CD4+ T cells were isolated from the cells after nine to eleven days of culture. Cells permitting, SARS-CoV-2 S/N and four cold-coronavirus spikes were tested on unexposed-donor CD4+ T cells. Trimming left V 1 base short and J 5 bases short, with 15 bases between. The CDR3 sequence is 16 residues long. Germline V lookup: CDR1 LGHNA, CDR2 YSLEER. A note on this clone: Its antigen is currently unknown.

The sequencing input was CD4+ T cells from PBMCs, cultured in vitro. This receptor was obtained from a human donor in good health. The rearrangement joins TRBV4-3 to TRBJ2-1; maybe TRBD1 (5 bases). The CDR3 nucleotides are TGCGCCAGCAGCCAAGGTGTGCAGGGATCCCACAATGAGCAGTTCTTC. It translates to CASSQGVQGSHNEQFF.